The source of this T cell receptor (beta chain) is a study of T cell changes during pregnancy in multiple sclerosis. Measured with immunoSEQ multiplex PCR; TCRdb has only the in-frame clones, and not every one. The repertoire holds around 60,000 clones, with around nine tenths as singletons. The TCR sequence derives from a female donor in good health, enrolled as a control in a pregnancy study. The sample here was peripheral blood, taken in the third trimester of pregnancy.

DNA of the CDR3: TGCGCCAGCAGCTCGGGACAATGGGACTACGAGCAGTACTTC. This translates into CASSSGQWDYEQYF. The gene calls are TRBV5-1 and TRBJ2-7; maybe TRBD1 (6 bases). The CDR3 runs 14 residues. The V gene lost 3 bases and the J gene lost 3 bases, with 13 bases spanning the gap. Germline CDR1 reads SGHRS; CDR2 reads YFSETQ.